The 26 T cell receptor beta chains reported below all come from one sample, sequenced in a study of shared clonotypes between healthy human individuals. Profiled with immunoSEQ multiplex PCR; TCRdb holds only in-frame clones, not every one. The table lists approximately 810,000 clones, nearly 95% of them singletons. Terminally differentiated effector memory CD45RA+ cells were excluded by CCR7 positive selection of CD45RO-negative cells. The sample taken for sequencing was naive CD8+ T cells sorted from blood. The receptors here all came from a man in his thirties or forties in good health.

The rearrangement uses TRBV28 and TRBJ2-5; no clear D gene. The germline CDR1 and CDR2 sequences are MDHEN and SYDVKM. The CDR3 spans 14 residues. V lost 6 bases and J lost 5, with 16 bases in between. CDR3 region: CASRKGLRQETQYF. The CDR3 region has the DNA TGTGCCAGCAGAAAGGGTCTCAGGCAGGAGACCCAGTACTTC. The whole variable domain, filled in from reference TRBV28 and TRBJ2-5, reads DVKVTQSSRYLVKRTGEKVFLECVQDMDHENMFWYRQDPGLGLRLIYFSYDVKMKEKGDIPEGYSVSREKKERFSLILESASTNQTSMYLCASRKGLRQETQYFGPGTRLLVL.

The genes are TRBV10-3 and TRBJ2-7; D is tentatively TRBD1 or TRBD2 (5 bases each). V was clipped by 11 bases and J by 0 bases, with 20 bases between them. CDR1 and CDR2 (germline): ENHRY, SYGVKD. The CDR3 contains 15 residues. The CDR3 sequence: CASGGVSGSSYEQYF. For the CDR3, the DNA is TGTGCCTCCGGCGGAGTATCAGGGAGCTCCTACGAGCAGTACTTC.

The V call is TRBV27, the J call TRBJ2-7; 10 positions agree with TRBD2. CDR3 length: 17 amino acids. Per germline, CDR1 MNHEY and CDR2 SMNVEV (reference sequence). The V segment lost 5 bases and the J segment 3 bases; nucleotides outside the gene matches: 13. The CDR3, as DNA: TGTGCCAGCAGTCTCCACATGGTGGGGACTAGCGTCTACGAGCAGTACTTC. Protein: CASSLHMVGTSVYEQYF.

The J gene is TRBJ2-5, the V gene TRBV5-1; D is unclear. Germline V gives CDR1 SGHRS, CDR2 YFSETQ. This CDR3 spans 15 amino acids. V lost 4 bases and J 0 bases, leaving 13 bases between the germline ends. CDR3 bases: TGCGCCAGCAGCGTGGAGAGTCTAAACCAAGAGACCCAGTACTTC. Amino acids: CASSVESLNQETQYF.

This clone showed up just once. The CDR3 loop reads CASKLDSGYEQYF. The CDR3 DNA is TGTGCCAGCAAATTGGACTCGGGCTACGAGCAGTACTTC. The chain links TRBV27 to TRBJ2-7; maybe TRBD2 (5 bases). V lost 7 bases and J lost 3, with 13 bases in between. The V gene's germline CDR1 is MNHEY and CDR2 SMNVEV (reference sequence). This CDR3 spans 13 amino acids.

The CDR3 here is CASSSDTGELFF. Written as DNA, the CDR3 is TGTGCCAGCAGCTCAGACACCGGGGAGCTGTTTTTT. This rearrangement joins TRBV9 to TRBJ2-2; D call uncertain. This CDR3 is built from 12 residues. Deletions cut 4 bases from V and 3 bases from J, with 4 bases between. Germline V gives CDR1 SGDLS, CDR2 YYNGEE. Variable domain in full (rest from reference TRBV9 and TRBJ2-2): DSGVTQTPKHLITATGQRVTLRCSPRSGDLSVYWYQQSLDQGLQFLIQYYNGEERAKGNILERFSAQQFPDLHSELNLSSLELGDSALYFCASSSDTGELFFGEGSRLTVL.

The rearrangement joins TRBV28 to TRBJ2-1; 7 positions match TRBD1. This CDR3 has 13 amino acids. In germline, CDR1 is MDHEN, CDR2 SYDVKM. J gave up 8 bases and V 3 bases, and 4 bases lay outside the gene matches. In DNA, the CDR3 is TGTGCCAGCAGTTTGGGACAGTTTTATGAGCAGTTCTTC. It yields the protein CASSLGQFYEQFF.

This chain joins TRBV27 and TRBJ2-7; D might be TRBD1 (5 bases). Trimming pared 4 bases from V and 4 bases from J, leaving 14 bases between. Germline V gene sequence: CDR1 MNHEY, CDR2 SMNVEV (reference sequence). The CDR3 totals 14 residues. CDR3 amino acids: CASSSGSGVYEQYF. DNA of the CDR3: TGTGCCAGCAGTTCAGGGTCGGGCGTATACGAGCAGTACTTC.

With respect to this clone: This specimen includes other DNA sequences encoding the same CDR3. The chain combines TRBV9 with TRBJ2-1; no clear D. The CDR3 totals 11 residues. Between the trimmed V and J ends, which lost 3 bases and 5 bases, there was a span of 3 bases. Germline values: CDR1 SGDLS, CDR2 YYNGEE. CDR3 sequence: CASSGNNEQFF. The CDR3 bases are TGTGCCAGCAGCGGTAACAATGAGCAGTTCTTC.

This clone was observed a few times. V gene TRBV27 combines with J gene TRBJ2-7; D is unresolved. CDR3 size: 13 residues. V shed 6 bases and J shed 4 bases, with 13 bases lying between them. Germline V gene lookup returns CDR1 MNHEY and CDR2 SMNVEV (reference sequence). CDR3 in DNA: TGTGCCAGCAGCGCCAGCCCTCGGTACGAGCAGTACTTC. This encodes CASSASPRYEQYF.

The chain couples TRBV29-1 to TRBJ1-1; maybe TRBD1 (5 bases). V was clipped by 1 base and J by 8 bases, with 8 bases between them. This CDR3 has 11 residues. Germline lookup yields CDR1 SQVTM and CDR2 ANQGSEA. The CDR3 spells CSVEGDGEAFF. The CDR3 DNA reads as TGCAGCGTTGAAGGGGACGGGGAAGCTTTCTTT.

The rearrangement links TRBV27 to TRBJ2-1, with 7 bases fitting TRBD2. This CDR3 has 14 residues. V lost 4 bases, J lost 8 bases, and 8 bases stayed unmatched. Germline loops: CDR1 MNHEY, CDR2 SMNVEV (reference sequence). For the CDR3, the DNA is TGTGCCAGCAGTTCTTTTCGGGAGGTCTATGAGCAGTTCTTC. Translated, it gives CASSSFREVYEQFF.

This chain links TRBV28 with TRBJ2-1; perhaps TRBD2 as D (6 bases). Germline CDR1 and CDR2: MDHEN and SYDVKM. This CDR3 region has 15 residues. The V end lost 6 bases, the J end lost 0 bases, and 12 bases lay between the germline ends. In DNA form, the CDR3 reads TGTGCCAGCAGGTCTGCGGGAAGCTCCTACAATGAGCAGTTCTTC. As protein: CASRSAGSSYNEQFF. Drawing the rest from reference TRBV28 and TRBJ2-1, the complete variable domain is DVKVTQSSRYLVKRTGEKVFLECVQDMDHENMFWYRQDPGLGLRLIYFSYDVKMKEKGDIPEGYSVSREKKERFSLILESASTNQTSMYLCASRSAGSSYNEQFFGPGTRLTVL.

The chain couples TRBV5-1 to TRBJ2-3; 8 positions match TRBD1. This CDR3 is built from 14 residues. V trimming: 4 bases; J trimming: 6 bases; junction bases outside the gene matches: 7. In germline, CDR1 is SGHRS, CDR2 YFSETQ. This CDR3 is CASSTRQGWDTQYF. The CDR3 DNA reads TGCGCCAGCAGCACGAGACAGGGGTGGGATACGCAGTATTTT.

The chain combines TRBV10-3 with TRBJ2-7; 7 bases are a match to TRBD1. Trimming removed 7 bases from V and 3 bases from J; junction bases left unmatched: 9. Germline V CDR1 and CDR2: ENHRY, SYGVKD. The CDR3 length is 14 residues. This chain's CDR3 is CAINAGTESYEQYF. In DNA form, the CDR3 reads TGTGCCATCAACGCCGGGACAGAGAGCTACGAGCAGTACTTC.

This clone has at least ten counts. The J gene is TRBJ2-2, the V gene TRBV19; D remains unclear. The CDR3 has 13 residues. With 6 bases removed from V and 2 bases from J, the gap between germline ends came to 7 bases. Germline loops: CDR1 LNHDA, CDR2 SQIVND (reference sequence). The CDR3 bases are TGTGCCAGTAGGGCACTCAACACCGGGGAGCTGTTTTTT. Its translation is CASRALNTGELFF.

This chain joins TRBV19 and TRBJ2-7; unclear D gene. The V gene's germline CDR1 is LNHDA and CDR2 SQIVND (reference sequence). This CDR3 region has 14 residues. V lost 4 bases and J lost 5, with 15 bases in between. The CDR3, as DNA: TGTGCCAGTAGTAAGTCCGTGGCTGGACACGAGCAGTACTTC. It specifies CASSKSVAGHEQYF.

This clone was seen a single time. The CDR3 coding sequence is TGTGCCAGCAGCGGCCGACTAACGAGTAACGAGCAGTACTTC. Protein: CASSGRLTSNEQYF. The chain uses TRBV7-9 and TRBJ2-7; maybe TRBD2 (5 bases). CDR3 length: 14 residues. Germline V gene data show CDR1 as SEHNR and CDR2 as FQNEAQ (reference sequence). Between the trimmed V and J ends, which lost 5 bases and 5 bases, there was a span of 16 bases. The full variable domain, rest sourced from reference TRBV7-9 and TRBJ2-7, is DTGVSQNPRHKITKRGQNVTFRCDPISEHNRLYWYRQTLGQGPEFLTYFQNEAQLEKSRLLSDRFSAERPKGSFSTLEIQRTEQGDSAMYLCASSGRLTSNEQYFGPGTRLTVT.

The rearrangement uses TRBV7-9 and TRBJ2-1; D might be TRBD1 (5 bases). Trimming left V 4 bases short and J 2 bases short, with 15 bases between. The CDR3 loop spans 16 amino acids. The germline V gene has CDR1 SEHNR and CDR2 FQNEAQ (reference sequence). In nucleotides, the CDR3 is TGTGCCAGCAGCTCAAAGGAAAGCAGGGCCTACAATGAGCAGTTCTTC. It is translated as CASSSKESRAYNEQFF.

The chain joins TRBV4-1 to TRBJ2-7, with 11 nucleotides matching TRBD2. This CDR3 spans 17 amino acids. After removal of 1 base from V and 0 bases from J, the junction contained 5 bases not matched to a gene. The germline V gene encodes CDR1 MGHRA and CDR2 YSYEKL. The CDR3 nucleotides are TGCGCCAGCAGCCAAGTGTTCACTAGCGGGAGCTCCTACGAGCAGTACTTC. This encodes CASSQVFTSGSSYEQYF.

This clone was picked up one time. The J gene is TRBJ2-7, the V gene TRBV6-5; no clear D. The V and J ends lost 0 bases and 3 bases respectively, with 15 bases between them. The CDR3 has 16 residues. CDR1 is MNHEY, CDR2 SVGAGI, per germline. Here the CDR3 DNA reads TGTGCCAGCAGTTACTCGAAACTGGTCCTCGACTACGAGCAGTACTTC. It is translated as CASSYSKLVLDYEQYF.

V and J are TRBV11-2 and TRBJ2-7, with 7 positions matching TRBD2. Per the germline V gene, CDR1 is SGHAT and CDR2 is FQNNGV. Trimming took 0 bases from V and 5 from J; bases not matched to a gene: 13. This CDR3 is 17 amino acids long. The CDR3 region is CASSLEGVGGPRNEQYF. CDR3 DNA: TGTGCCAGCAGCTTAGAGGGGGTGGGAGGGCCGCGGAACGAGCAGTACTTC.

This sequence joins TRBV5-4 and TRBJ2-1, with 10 bases that match TRBD2. The ends lost 1 base at V and 5 bases at J; junction bases unmatched: 0. CDR1 and CDR2 from the germline V gene are SGHNT and YYREEE (reference sequence). CDR3 size: 14 residues. The CDR3 DNA follows: TGTGCCAGCAGCTTGACTAGCGGGGACAATGAGCAGTTCTTC. Its protein product is CASSLTSGDNEQFF.

The chain links TRBV9 to TRBJ2-5; the D gene could be TRBD1 or TRBD2 (6 bases each). CDR3 length equals 13 residues. Trimming left V 3 bases short and J 1 base short, with 7 bases between. The germline CDR1 and CDR2 sequences are SGDLS and YYNGEE. The CDR3 DNA reads as TGTGCCAGCAGCGGGGGGGCCCAAGAGACCCAGTACTTC. Translation: CASSGGAQETQYF.

CDR3 bases: TGTGCCAGCAGCCAGTACAGGGTTTTGGTGACTAATGAAAAACTGTTTTTT. It translates to CASSQYRVLVTNEKLFF. This chain links TRBV7-9 with TRBJ1-4; tentatively, D is TRBD1 (6 bases). The V end lost 5 bases, the J end lost 2 bases, and 18 bases lay between the germline ends. There are 17 residues in the CDR3. Germline V gives CDR1 SEHNR, CDR2 FQNEAQ (reference sequence). Full variable domain (missing parts from reference TRBV7-9 and TRBJ1-4): DTGVSQNPRHKITKRGQNVTFRCDPISEHNRLYWYRQTLGQGPEFLTYFQNEAQLEKSRLLSDRFSAERPKGSFSTLEIQRTEQGDSAMYLCASSQYRVLVTNEKLFFGSGTQLSVL.

The chain recombines TRBV9 with TRBJ1-2, with a tentative D call TRBD1 (5 bases). This CDR3 has 13 amino acids. V dropped 3 bases and J dropped 3 bases, with 9 bases sitting between them. Germline CDR1 reads SGDLS; CDR2 reads YYNGEE. As DNA, the CDR3 is TGTGCCAGCAGCGCGGGACGGCACTATGGCTACACCTTC. It yields the protein CASSAGRHYGYTF.